The sequence of this TCR beta chain was determined in a study of identical twins. This clonotype was counted ten times or more. Its antigen is unidentified. Findings and limits, study-wide: Twins shared out-of-frame alpha sequences with excess low generation probability.

The CDR3 spans 13 residues. The V gene's germline CDR1 is SEHNR and CDR2 FQNEAQ (reference sequence). V lost 1 base and J 9 bases, leaving 10 bases between the germline ends. Via MiXCR, TCRdb re-called the 5' RACE reads, giving one row per CDR3 protein. The sample holds hundreds of thousands of distinct CDR3 sequences, roughly 6.2% seen once. This sequence was found in a young man in good health. The chain has TRBV7-9 and TRBJ2-1, with D unclear. Sequenced input: naive T cells sorted from blood. The CDR3 region is CASSLDRAGEQFF. CDR3 nucleotides: TGTGCCAGCAGCTTAGATCGGGCAGGTGAGCAGTTCTTC.